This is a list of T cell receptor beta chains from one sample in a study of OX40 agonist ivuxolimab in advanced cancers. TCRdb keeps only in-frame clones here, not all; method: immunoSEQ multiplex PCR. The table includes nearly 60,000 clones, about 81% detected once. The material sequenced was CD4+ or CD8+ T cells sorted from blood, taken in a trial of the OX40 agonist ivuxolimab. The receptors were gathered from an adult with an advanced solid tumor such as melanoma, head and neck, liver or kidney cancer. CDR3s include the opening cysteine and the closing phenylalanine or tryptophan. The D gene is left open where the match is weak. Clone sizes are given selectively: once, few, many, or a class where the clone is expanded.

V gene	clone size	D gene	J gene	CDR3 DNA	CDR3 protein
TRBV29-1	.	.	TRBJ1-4	TGCAGCGTACAAGGGGCGCGGGGGGAAAAACTGTTTTTT	CSVQGARGEKLFF
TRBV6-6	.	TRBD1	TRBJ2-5	TGTGCCAGCAGGAGGACAGGGGGTGGAGAGACCCAGTACTTC	CASRRTGGGETQYF
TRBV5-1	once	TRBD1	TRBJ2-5	TGCGCCAGCAGCTCGACAGGGGGCTTCCAAGAGACCCAGTACTTC	CASSSTGGFQETQYF
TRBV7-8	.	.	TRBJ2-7	TGTGCCAGCAGCCAGACGAGAGACCCCTTCGGTCACGAGCAGTACTTC	CASSQTRDPFGHEQYF
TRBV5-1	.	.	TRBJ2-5	TGCGCCAGCAGCTTGGATTCTCCGGACCAAGAGACCCAGTACTTC	CASSLDSPDQETQYF
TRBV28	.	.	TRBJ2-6	TGTGCCAGCAGTTTGCCCCACTCTGGGGCCAACGTCCTGACTTTC	CASSLPHSGANVLTF
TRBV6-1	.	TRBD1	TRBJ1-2	TGTGCCAGCAGTGAAGCCGGGACAGAAAGCCCGTATGGCTACACCTTC	CASSEAGTESPYGYTF
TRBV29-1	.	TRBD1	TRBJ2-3	TGCAGCGTTGAAGGGATGGGGACAGGGAAAGATACGCAGTATTTT	CSVEGMGTGKDTQYF
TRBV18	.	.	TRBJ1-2	TGTGCCAGCTCACTTAAGGACAGCTATGGCTACACCTTC	CASSLKDSYGYTF
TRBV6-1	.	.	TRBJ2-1	TGTGCCAGCAGTGAAATTGACCCGGGAGAGCAGTTCTTC	CASSEIDPGEQFF
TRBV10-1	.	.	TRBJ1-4	TGCGCCAGCAGTGATGAGGGGTTGGAGAATGAAAAACTGTTTTTT	CASSDEGLENEKLFF
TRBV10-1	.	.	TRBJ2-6	TGCGCCGCGAAATCGGAACCGGGACATACTACCTCTGGGGCCAACGTCCTGACTTTC	CAAKSEPGHTTSGANVLTF
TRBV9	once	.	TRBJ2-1	TGTGCCAGCAGCGAATCGGACATCAGCGCTTACAATGAGCAGTTCTTC	CASSESDISAYNEQFF
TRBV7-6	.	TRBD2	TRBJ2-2	TGTGCCAGCAGCCTAAACGGGGGGGCCGGCGGGGAGCTGTTTTTT	CASSLNGGAGGELFF
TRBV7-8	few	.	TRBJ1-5	TGTGCCAGCAGCTTAGGTTGGGCGGATCAGCCCCAGCATTTT	CASSLGWADQPQHF
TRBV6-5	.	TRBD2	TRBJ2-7	TGTGCCAGCAGTTACTCTTCGGGGGGGGCCTACGAGCAGTACTTC	CASSYSSGGAYEQYF
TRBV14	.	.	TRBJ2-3	TGTGCCAGCAGCCAAGAGGCAGGGTTTGTAACAGATACGCAGTATTTT	CASSQEAGFVTDTQYF
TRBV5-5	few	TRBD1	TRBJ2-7	TGTGCCAGCAGTTACCGGACAGGGCACGACGAGCAGTACTTC	CASSYRTGHDEQYF
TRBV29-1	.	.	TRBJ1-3	TGCAGCGTTGCCAACGCAGGGAACTCTGGAAACACCATATATTTT	CSVANAGNSGNTIYF
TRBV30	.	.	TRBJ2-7	TGTGCCTGGAGTGTACATGGCAGGAAGCAGTACTTC	CAWSVHGRKQYF
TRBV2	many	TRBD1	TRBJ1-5	TGTGCCAGCAGGTTACAGGGGAATCAGCCCCAGCATTTT	CASRLQGNQPQHF
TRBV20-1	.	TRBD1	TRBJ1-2	TGCAGTTCCACAGGGGCTCATGGCTACACCTTC	CSSTGAHGYTF
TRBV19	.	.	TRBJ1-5	TGTGCCAGTAGTATAGAAACAGGGAGGGTATCCCAGCCCCAGCATTTT	CASSIETGRVSQPQHF
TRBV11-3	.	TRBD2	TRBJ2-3	TGTGCCAGCAGCGTCGGGACTAGCGGGGTATCAGATACGCAGTATTTT	CASSVGTSGVSDTQYF
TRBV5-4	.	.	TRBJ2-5	TGTGCCAGCGCTGTGGGGGCGGAGACCCAGTACTTC	CASAVGAETQYF
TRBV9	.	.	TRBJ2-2	TGTGCCAGCAGCGTCCGGGACCCGACCGGGGAGCTGTTTTTT	CASSVRDPTGELFF
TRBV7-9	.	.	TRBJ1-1	TGTGCCAGCAGCTTAGGGGAGTACACTGAAGCTTTCTTT	CASSLGEYTEAFF
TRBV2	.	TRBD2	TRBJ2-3	TGTGCCAGTACCTTAGCGGGGGTTGGCGCAGATACGCAGTATTTT	CASTLAGVGADTQYF
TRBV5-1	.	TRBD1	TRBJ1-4	TGCGCCAGCAGCTGGACAGGGAGCGAAAAACTGTTTTTT	CASSWTGSEKLFF
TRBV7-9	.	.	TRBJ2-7	TGTGCCAGCAGCTTATTGACAGGGAGGGAGCAGTACTTC	CASSLLTGREQYF
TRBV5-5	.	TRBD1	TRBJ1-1	TGTGCCAGCAGCTGGGGGACAGGGACTAACACTGAAGCTTTCTTT	CASSWGTGTNTEAFF
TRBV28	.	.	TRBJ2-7	TGTGCCAGCAGCCAGCACGGCGGGAACAACGAGCAGTACTTC	CASSQHGGNNEQYF
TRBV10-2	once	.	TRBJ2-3	TGCGCCAGCAGGGACTACAGGGAGCTCCCCACAGATACGCAGTATTTT	CASRDYRELPTDTQYF
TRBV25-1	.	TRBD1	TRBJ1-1	TGTGCCAGCTCGGGGACAGCGGGCACTGAAGCTTTCTTT	CASSGTAGTEAFF
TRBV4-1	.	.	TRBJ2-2	TGCGCCAGCAGCCAAGATCAGCTAGGCGCGAACACCGGGGAGCTGTTTTTT	CASSQDQLGANTGELFF
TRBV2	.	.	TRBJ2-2	TGTGCCAGCAGGAGGGAGAACACCGGGGAGCTGTTTTTT	CASRRENTGELFF
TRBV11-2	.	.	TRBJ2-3	TGTGCCAGCAGCTTAAGGGTCGGGGGGCCAAGCACAGATACGCAGTATTTT	CASSLRVGGPSTDTQYF
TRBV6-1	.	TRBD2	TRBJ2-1	TGTGCCAGCAGCGCGTCGGGGGGATACAATGAGCAGTTCTTC	CASSASGGYNEQFF
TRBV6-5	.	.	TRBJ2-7	TGTGCCAGCACCCCGAAGGGTGACAACGAGCAGTACTTC	CASTPKGDNEQYF
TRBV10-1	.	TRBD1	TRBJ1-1	TGCGCCAGCAGGGGACAGGGGAGCGCTTTCTTT	CASRGQGSAFF
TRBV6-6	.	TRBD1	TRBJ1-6	TGTGCCAGCAGTTACTCTACAGGGGGCTCTCGGTCACCCCTCCACTTT	CASSYSTGGSRSPLHF
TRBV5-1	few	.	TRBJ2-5	TGCGCCAGCAGCTTGGGAGTGACAGCTCCTCAAGAGACCCAGTACTTC	CASSLGVTAPQETQYF
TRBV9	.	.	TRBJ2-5	TGTGCCAGCAGCGTAGATTCGATGGGAGCCTTCGAGACCCAGTACTTC	CASSVDSMGAFETQYF
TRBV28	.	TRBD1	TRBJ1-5	TGTGCCAGCAGTCCAGGGACAGGGGTCAATCAGCCCCAGCATTTT	CASSPGTGVNQPQHF
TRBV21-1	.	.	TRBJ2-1	TGTGCCAGCACGGGACAGGGGGCCTACAATGAGCAGTTCTTC	CASTGQGAYNEQFF
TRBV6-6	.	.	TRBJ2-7	TGTGCCGCCTTAAAGGAGACAGATTCCTACGAGCAGTACTTC	CAALKETDSYEQYF
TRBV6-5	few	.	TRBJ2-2	TGTGCCAGCAGTTACGGGACGGCGAACACCGGGGAGCTGTTTTTT	CASSYGTANTGELFF
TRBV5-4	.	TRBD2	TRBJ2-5	TGTGCCAGCGGGGGGGGTGGTGAGACCCAGTACTTC	CASGGGGETQYF
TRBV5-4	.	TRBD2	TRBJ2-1	TGTGCCAGCAGCTTGGTACTAGCGGGGGACAATGAGCAGTTCTTC	CASSLVLAGDNEQFF
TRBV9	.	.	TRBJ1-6	TGTGCCAGCAGCGAGGGGGACGGAATAATGAGTTCACCCCTCCACTTT	CASSEGDGIMSSPLHF
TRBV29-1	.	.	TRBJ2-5	TGCAGCGTTGAGCGGCAGGCTCAAGAGACCCAGTACTTC	CSVERQAQETQYF
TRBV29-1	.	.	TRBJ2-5	TGCAGCGTGGGGGCGGGGGTTGGGGAGACCCAGTACTTC	CSVGAGVGETQYF
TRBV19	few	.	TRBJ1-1	TGTGCCAGTAGCCTCCCCCCAGGGACTCAGAACACTGAAGCTTTCTTT	CASSLPPGTQNTEAFF
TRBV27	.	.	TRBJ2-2	TGTGCCAGCAGTTTCTCGGGGGGCTGGGGAACCGGGGAGCTGTTTTTT	CASSFSGGWGTGELFF
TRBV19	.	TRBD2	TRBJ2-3	TGTGCCAGTAGTATAGCCTCTAGCGGGGACACAGATACGCAGTATTTT	CASSIASSGDTDTQYF
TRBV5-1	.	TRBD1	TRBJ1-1	TGCGCCAGCAGCCAGACAGGGAGCGGGGTGAACACTGAAGCTTTCTTT	CASSQTGSGVNTEAFF
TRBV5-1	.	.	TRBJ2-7	TGCGCCAGCAGCTCGCGGGCCGACTCCTACGAGCAGTACTTC	CASSSRADSYEQYF
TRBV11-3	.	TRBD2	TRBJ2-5	TGTGCCAGCAGCTCTTTAGCGGGGGTAGAGACCCAGTACTTC	CASSSLAGVETQYF